The 20 T cell receptor beta chains given below trace back to one sample, sequenced in a study of blood T cell repertoires in COVID-19. Profiled with immunoSEQ multiplex PCR; TCRdb holds only in-frame clones, not every one. The top ten clones hold about 6.2% of a sample with approximately 200,000 clones, 87% of them seen once. Source material: peripheral blood. The receptors derive from a man aged 60 to 75 who had recovered from COVID-19.

Concerning this clone itself: Different DNA sequences within this sample yield the same CDR3. The J gene is TRBJ2-7, the V gene TRBV3-1 (or the pseudogene TRBV3-2); TRBD2 is a possible D gene (6 bases). V was shortened by 3 bases and J by 2 bases, with 8 bases between the two germline ends. This CDR3 is 13 amino acids long. Looked up from germline, CDR1 is LGHDT and CDR2 is YNNKEL (reference sequence). The CDR3 DNA sequence: TGTGCCAGCAGCCAGGGGGGAACCTACGAGCAGTACTTC. Its protein product is CASSQGGTYEQYF.

The chain employs TRBV12-3 or TRBV12-4 and TRBJ2-3; no clear D gene. V was trimmed by 8 bases and J by 7 bases, leaving 7 bases between them. This CDR3 is built from 10 residues. The CDR3 bases are TGTGCCAGCGCGGAGCATACGCAGTATTTT. This gives the protein CASAEHTQYF.

V and J are TRBV5-1 and TRBJ2-7; 13 positions agree with TRBD2. The CDR3 runs 13 residues. Per the germline V gene, CDR1 is SGHRS and CDR2 is YFSETQ. J lost 11 bases, V lost 2 bases, and 4 bases had no gene match. This CDR3 reads CASSFGTSGMEYF. The CDR3, as DNA: TGCGCCAGCAGCTTCGGGACTAGCGGGATGGAGTACTTC.

The chain recombines TRBV2 with TRBJ1-4; 7 nucleotides match TRBD1. CDR1 is SNHLY and CDR2 is FYNNEI in the germline V gene. The CDR3 covers 14 residues. Losses at the gene ends were 6 bases for V and 7 bases for J; bases not matched to a gene: 8. CDR3 coding DNA: TGTGCCAGCAGGGAGACAGGGCCGAGTGAAAAACTGTTTTTT. Protein: CASRETGPSEKLFF.

In this sample, this clone turned up once. The chain has TRBV9 and TRBJ2-1; possible D gene TRBD1, 5 bases. This CDR3 is 16 amino acids long. Per germline, CDR1 SGDLS and CDR2 YYNGEE. Trimming pared 3 bases from V and 7 bases from J, leaving 20 bases between. The CDR3 region has the DNA TGTGCCAGCAGCGCATTATCCCTCAGGGTTGGGAATGAGCAGTTCTTC. This encodes CASSALSLRVGNEQFF. The variable domain in full, with the rest retrieved from reference TRBV9 and TRBJ2-1, is DSGVTQTPKHLITATGQRVTLRCSPRSGDLSVYWYQQSLDQGLQFLIQYYNGEERAKGNILERFSAQQFPDLHSELNLSSLELGDSALYFCASSALSLRVGNEQFFGPGTRLTVL.

The genes are TRBV7-9 and TRBJ2-1, with TRBD2 matching 13 bases. CDR3 length: 17 residues. V lost 6 bases to trimming and J lost 9 bases; unmatched junction nucleotides: 14. Germline assignment: CDR1 SEHNR and CDR2 FQNEAQ (reference sequence). The CDR3 sequence: CASRREVTSGRAGEQFF. The CDR3 DNA reads as TGTGCCAGCAGAAGAGAGGTAACTAGCGGGAGGGCCGGTGAGCAGTTCTTC.

This chain links TRBV30 with TRBJ2-3; no firm D call. V lost 0 bases and J lost 6, with 13 bases in between. The CDR3 consists of 14 residues. CDR1 and CDR2 (germline): GTSNPN, SVGIG (reference sequence). The CDR3 loop reads CAWSVLFNLDTQYF. CDR3 nucleotide sequence: TGTGCCTGGAGTGTACTATTTAACCTCGATACGCAGTATTTT. The full variable domain, with the rest looked up from reference TRBV30 and TRBJ2-3, is SQTIHQWPATLVQPVGSPLSLECTVEGTSNPNLYWYRQAAGRGLQLLFYSVGIGQISSEVPQNLSASRPQDRQFILSSKKLLLSDSGFYLCAWSVLFNLDTQYFGPGTRLTVL.

The CDR3 region is CASSLADHGGGYTF. The DNA of the CDR3 is TGCGCCAGCAGCTTGGCCGACCATGGCGGCGGCTACACCTTC. The rearrangement uses TRBV5-1 and TRBJ1-2; D not resolved. This CDR3 is 14 amino acids long. The germline V gene encodes CDR1 SGHRS and CDR2 YFSETQ. The V and J ends lost 0 bases and 8 bases respectively, with 14 bases between them.

This chain connects TRBV6-5 to TRBJ1-5; unclear D gene. Germline V gene lookup returns CDR1 MNHEY and CDR2 SVGAGI. This CDR3 spans 14 amino acids. V shed 4 bases and J shed 3 bases, with 10 bases lying between them. The CDR3 DNA sequence: TGTGCCAGCAGTTCCGGGAAGGCCAATCAGCCCCAGCATTTT. This codes for CASSSGKANQPQHF.

This clone was found once. The chain carries TRBV11-3 and TRBJ2-1, with D possibly being TRBD1 (6 bases). The ends were cut back, 5 bases at V and 7 bases at J, with 18 bases in the middle. The germline V gene has CDR1 SGHNT and CDR2 YENEEA. There are 15 residues in the CDR3. The DNA for the CDR3 is TGTGCCAGCAGCACCCGACAGGCCCTTTGGAATGAGCAGTTCTTC. Protein: CASSTRQALWNEQFF.

The chain is built from TRBV18 and TRBJ1-1; 9 bases are a match to TRBD1. CDR3 size: 14 residues. V lost 2 bases to trimming and J lost 5 bases; unmatched junction nucleotides: 3. Germline lookup yields CDR1 KGHSH and CDR2 LQKENI. This chain's CDR3 is CASSPGQGKTEAFF. Written as DNA, the CDR3 is TGTGCCAGCTCACCAGGACAGGGGAAGACTGAAGCTTTCTTT.

V and J are TRBV5-6 and TRBJ2-1; 7 positions match TRBD1. Germline trimming cut 1 base from V and 7 bases from J; bases unmatched to any gene: 8. The germline V gene has CDR1 SGHDT and CDR2 YYEEEE. The CDR3 totals 15 residues. CDR3 nucleotides: TGTGCCAGCAGCTTGACAGGGGCCCCGGGGAATGAGCAGTTCTTC. Protein product: CASSLTGAPGNEQFF.

The V gene is TRBV24-1, the J gene TRBJ2-7; 9 bases are a match to TRBD1. From germline, CDR1 is KGHDR and CDR2 SFDVKD. CDR3 size: 15 residues. V dropped 3 bases and J dropped 7; count of bases not matched to a gene: 9. The chain's CDR3 is CATSDPGTGTGEQYF. As DNA, the CDR3 is TGTGCCACCAGTGATCCCGGGACAGGGACGGGGGAGCAGTACTTC.

The genes are TRBV5-1 and TRBJ2-5; maybe TRBD1 (5 bases). The CDR3 totals 17 residues. Trimming left V 0 bases short and J 5 bases short, with 20 bases between. Germline V lookup: CDR1 SGHRS, CDR2 YFSETQ. The CDR3 loop reads CASSLVPNRSPGETQYF. The CDR3 DNA reads as TGCGCCAGCAGCTTGGTTCCCAACAGGAGCCCCGGTGAGACCCAGTACTTC.

The chain joins TRBV30 to TRBJ1-5, with 9 bases that match TRBD1. This CDR3 is 15 amino acids long. Germline trimming cut 0 bases from V and 6 bases from J; bases unmatched to any gene: 6. In germline, CDR1 is GTSNPN, CDR2 SVGIG (reference sequence). CDR3 bases: TGTGCCTGGAGTGTAGCGACAGGGGGACGTCAGCCCCAGCATTTT. Its translation: CAWSVATGGRQPQHF.

This chain uses TRBV7-6 with TRBJ2-1; 13 bases are a match to TRBD2. Germline V gene data show CDR1 as SGHVS and CDR2 as FNYEAQ. Trimming at V came to 5 bases and at J to 5 bases, leaving 3 bases not matched to a gene. The CDR3 length is 15 residues. CDR3 sequence (DNA): TGTGCCAGCAGCCCTACTAGCGGGGGGGACAATGAGCAGTTCTTC. It is translated as CASSPTSGGDNEQFF.

The J gene is TRBJ2-1, the V gene TRBV6-5, with TRBD1 identical over 11 bases. CDR3 size: 15 residues. Losses at the gene ends were 5 bases for V and 7 bases for J; bases not matched to a gene: 7. Per the germline V gene, CDR1 is MNHEY and CDR2 is SVGAGI. CDR3 loop: CASSLGQGVWNEQFF. CDR3 sequence (DNA): TGTGCCAGCAGTCTGGGACAGGGGGTTTGGAATGAGCAGTTCTTC.

The chain recombines TRBV24-1 with TRBJ2-2; 9 positions match TRBD1. The CDR3 totals 17 residues. Germline-derived CDR1 and CDR2 are KGHDR and SFDVKD. Trimming took 4 bases from V and 7 from J; bases not matched to a gene: 12. CDR3 protein: CATSDYGQGPGSGELFF. The CDR3 nucleotides are TGTGCCACCAGTGACTACGGACAGGGGCCTGGCAGCGGGGAGCTGTTTTTT.

The chain is built from TRBV11-2 and TRBJ2-1, with D perhaps TRBD2 (5 bases). This CDR3 spans 16 amino acids. Trimming removed 1 base from V and 6 bases from J, with 16 bases in between. CDR1 is SGHAT, CDR2 FQNNGV, per germline. CDR3 loop: CASSLVVGAAPNEQFF. CDR3 sequence (DNA): TGTGCCAGCAGCTTAGTGGTGGGAGCCGCCCCCAATGAGCAGTTCTTC.

The chain employs TRBV7-3 and TRBJ2-7; TRBD1 matches at 7 bases. CDR1 and CDR2 (germline): SGHTA, FQGTGA. J lost 6 bases, V lost 5 bases, and 7 bases had no gene match. The CDR3 totals 13 residues. This chain's CDR3 is CASSKTGSSEQYF. The CDR3 DNA sequence: TGTGCCAGCAGCAAGACAGGGTCATCCGAGCAGTACTTC.